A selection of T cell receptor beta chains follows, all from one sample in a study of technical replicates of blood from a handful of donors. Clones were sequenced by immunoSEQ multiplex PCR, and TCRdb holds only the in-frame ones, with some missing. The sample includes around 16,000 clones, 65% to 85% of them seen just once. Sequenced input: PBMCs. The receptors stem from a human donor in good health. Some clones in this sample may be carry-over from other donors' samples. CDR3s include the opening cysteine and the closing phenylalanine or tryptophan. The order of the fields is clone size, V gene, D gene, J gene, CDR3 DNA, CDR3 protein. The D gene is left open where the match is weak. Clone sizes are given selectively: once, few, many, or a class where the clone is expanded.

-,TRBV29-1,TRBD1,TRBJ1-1,TGCAGCGCCAACAGGGGTATGAACACTGAAGCTTTCTTT,CSANRGMNTEAFF
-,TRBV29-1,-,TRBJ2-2,TGCAGCGTTAAGGGGCAGGGCACCGGGGAGCTGTTTTTT,CSVKGQGTGELFF
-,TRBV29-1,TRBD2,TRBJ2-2,TGCAGCACTCGGGTAGCGGGAGATTCCGGGGAGCTGTTTTTT,CSTRVAGDSGELFF
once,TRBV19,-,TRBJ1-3,TGTGCCAGTACTTCAGGGTTGAGAAACACCATATATTTT,CASTSGLRNTIYF
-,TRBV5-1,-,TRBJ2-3,TGCGCCAGCAGCTTGGAGACTAGCACAGATACGCAGTATTTT,CASSLETSTDTQYF
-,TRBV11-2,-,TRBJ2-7,TGTGCCAGCAGCCCCTCTGAGGTCGAGCAGTACTTC,CASSPSEVEQYF
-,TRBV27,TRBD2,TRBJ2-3,TGTGCCAGCAGGACTAGCGGGAGGAGGGTAGATACGCAGTATTTT,CASRTSGRRVDTQYF
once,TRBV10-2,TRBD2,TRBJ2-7,TGCGCCAGCACTGCGGGGGTAGCAGGGTACGAGCAGTACTTC,CASTAGVAGYEQYF
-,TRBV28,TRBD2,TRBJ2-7,TGTGCCAGCTTTACTAGCGGGAACTACGAGCAGTACTTC,CASFTSGNYEQYF
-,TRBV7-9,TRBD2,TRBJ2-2,TGTGCCAGCAGCCAGTCAAGCGGGGTTAACACCGGGGAGCTGTTTTTT,CASSQSSGVNTGELFF
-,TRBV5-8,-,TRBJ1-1,TGTGCCAGCAGCCGGGTCCGTAGTGAAGCTTTCTTT,CASSRVRSEAFF
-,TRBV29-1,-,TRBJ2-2,TGCAGCGGAGGAATTCCCGGGGAGCTGTTTTTT,CSGGIPGELFF
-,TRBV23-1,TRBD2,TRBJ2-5,TGCGCCAGCAGTCAATCTAGCGGGAGTACCGAGACCCAGTACTTC,CASSQSSGSTETQYF
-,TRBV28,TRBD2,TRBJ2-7,TGTGCCAGCAGTTCCCGGGGTAGCGGGAGGGCCCACGAGCAGTACTTC,CASSSRGSGRAHEQYF
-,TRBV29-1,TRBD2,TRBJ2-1,TGCAGCGTTGAGAATAGCGGGAGTTCCTACAATGAGCAGTTCTTC,CSVENSGSSYNEQFF
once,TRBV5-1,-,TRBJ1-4,TGCGCCAGCAGCTTGTTAGGCACAGCAACTAATGAAAAACTGTTTTTT,CASSLLGTATNEKLFF
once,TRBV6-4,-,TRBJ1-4,TGTGCCAGCAGTGACGGGACTCATGAAAAACTGTTTTTT,CASSDGTHEKLFF
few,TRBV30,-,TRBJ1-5,TGTGCCTGGAGTGTAGGGGCAGGTCAGCCCCAGCATTTT,CAWSVGAGQPQHF
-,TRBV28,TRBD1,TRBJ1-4,TGTGCCAGCAGTTTAACGGGACAGGGTAATGAAAAACTGTTTTTT,CASSLTGQGNEKLFF
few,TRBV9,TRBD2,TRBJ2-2,TGTGCCAGCAGCATTAGCGGGGTGAACACCGGGGAGCTGTTTTTT,CASSISGVNTGELFF
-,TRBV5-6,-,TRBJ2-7,TGTGCCAGCAGCCCCTTGGGGGGCTCCTACGAGCAGTACTTC,CASSPLGGSYEQYF
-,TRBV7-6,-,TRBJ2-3,TGTGCCAGCGGTCACTCTACGGCAGATACGCAGTATTTT,CASGHSTADTQYF
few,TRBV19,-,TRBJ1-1,TGTGCCTCGGCGGTTGACGGGACTGAAGCTTTCTTT,CASAVDGTEAFF
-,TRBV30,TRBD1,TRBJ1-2,TGTGCCTGGAGCGTGGGGACAGATCGAGGCTACACCTTC,CAWSVGTDRGYTF
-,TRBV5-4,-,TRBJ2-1,TGTGCCAGCAGCTTGCCTCCGGGGGACTCAGTATACAATGAGCAGTTCTTC,CASSLPPGDSVYNEQFF
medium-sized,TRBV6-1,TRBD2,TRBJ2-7,TGTGCCAGCAGTGAAGAAACTAGCGTCTACGAGCAGTACTTC,CASSEETSVYEQYF
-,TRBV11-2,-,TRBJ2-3,TGTGCCAGCAGCTTATCCGGAGGCACAGATACGCAGTATTTT,CASSLSGGTDTQYF
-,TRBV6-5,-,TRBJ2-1,TGTGCCGTCCGGGTGGGGCAAACCCTCAATGAGCAGTTCTTC,CAVRVGQTLNEQFF
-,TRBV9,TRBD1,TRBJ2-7,TGTGCCAGCAGCCCCCAGGGGGCGGGAATCTCGGGCGAGCAGTACTTC,CASSPQGAGISGEQYF
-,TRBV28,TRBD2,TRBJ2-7,TGTGCCAGCAGTTGGCCCGGTGCGGCGGGAGGGAGGGAGCAGTACTTC,CASSWPGAAGGREQYF
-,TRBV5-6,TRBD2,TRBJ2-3,TGTGCCAGCAGCTCGCCGGGACTAGCGGGAGGAACAGATACGCAGTATTTT,CASSSPGLAGGTDTQYF
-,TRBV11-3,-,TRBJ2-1,TGTGCCAGCAGCTTAGCCGGGAGCAGGTACAATGAGCAGTTCTTC,CASSLAGSRYNEQFF
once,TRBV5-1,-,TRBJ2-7,TGCGCCAGCAGTTTCGACAGCCCCTACGAGCAGTACTTC,CASSFDSPYEQYF
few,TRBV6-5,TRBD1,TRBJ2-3,TGTGCCAGCAGTGGACAGGGGGCTAACACAGATACGCAGTATTTT,CASSGQGANTDTQYF
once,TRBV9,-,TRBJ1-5,TGTGCCAGCAGCGTAGGGGCAGACTATAGCAATCAGCCCCAGCATTTT,CASSVGADYSNQPQHF
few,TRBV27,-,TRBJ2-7,TGTGCCAGCAGTAGGGACAAGGGCTACGAGCAGTACTTC,CASSRDKGYEQYF